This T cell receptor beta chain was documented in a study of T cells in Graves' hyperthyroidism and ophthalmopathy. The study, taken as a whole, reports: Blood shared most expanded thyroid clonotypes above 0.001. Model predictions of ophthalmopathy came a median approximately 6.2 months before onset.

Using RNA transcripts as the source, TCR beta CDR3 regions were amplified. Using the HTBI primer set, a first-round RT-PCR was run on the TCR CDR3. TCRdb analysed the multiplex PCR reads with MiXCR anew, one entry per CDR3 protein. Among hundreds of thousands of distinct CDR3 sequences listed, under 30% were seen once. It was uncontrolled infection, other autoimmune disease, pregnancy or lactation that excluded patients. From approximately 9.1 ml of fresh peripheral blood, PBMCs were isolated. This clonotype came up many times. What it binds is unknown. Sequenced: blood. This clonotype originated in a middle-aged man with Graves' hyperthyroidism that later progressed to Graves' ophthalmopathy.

The CDR3 region is CASSLLRGPDYEQYF. CDR3 in DNA: TGTGCCAGCAGCTTGCTGCGGGGGCCGGATTACGAGCAGTACTTC. The chain combines TRBV7-2 with TRBJ2-7, with TRBD2 as a possible D gene (7 bases). Trimming pared 3 bases from V and 4 bases from J, leaving 16 bases between. The CDR3 runs to 15 residues. Germline V gene data show CDR1 as SGHTA and CDR2 as FQGNSA. The full variable domain, its missing parts supplied by reference TRBV7-2 and TRBJ2-7, is GAGVSQSPSNKVTEKGKDVELRCDPISGHTALYWYRQSLGQGLEFLIYFQGNSAPDKSGLPSDRFSAERTGGSVSTLTIQRTQQEDSAVYLCASSLLRGPDYEQYFGPGTRLTVT.